The 25 T cell receptor beta chains below come from one sample, sequenced in a study of control samples from healthy donors and cancer patients (dated by TCRdb to 2018 to 2021). Receptor libraries were prepared by the immunoSEQ multiplex PCR assay. TCRdb stores this immuneACCESS table with in-frame sequences only. Part of the clones is absent; in the studies checked, under half of the shortfall reflects unresolved V genes, and no reason is known for the rest. The sample records roughly 100,000 clones, 70% to 90% of which are singletons. The ten top clones hold around 14% of the sample. Sequenced material: blood. These receptors were taken from a man aged 30-40 years in good health.

V gene TRBV14 combines with J gene TRBJ2-6; D remains unclear. There are 16 residues in the CDR3. The ends were cut back, 0 bases at V and 5 bases at J, with 11 bases in the middle. Germline lookup yields CDR1 SGHDN and CDR2 FVKESK. CDR3 sequence: CASSQDVVGRANVLTF. The CDR3 DNA follows: TGTGCCAGCAGCCAAGATGTCGTTGGTAGGGCCAACGTCCTGACTTTC.

This clone is a singleton in its sample. The J gene is TRBJ1-1, the V gene TRBV27; D may be TRBD1 (5 bases). There are 16 residues in the CDR3. V was cut by 0 bases and J by 0 bases, with 11 bases left in between. Germline loops: CDR1 MNHEY, CDR2 SMNVEV (reference sequence). The DNA for the CDR3 is TGTGCCAGCAGTTTATCGGGGACGGGGTTGAACACTGAAGCTTTCTTT. It yields the protein CASSLSGTGLNTEAFF.

A few counts support this clone. The J gene is TRBJ2-3, the V gene TRBV27; 9 bases are a match to TRBD2. Germline-derived CDR1 and CDR2 are MNHEY and SMNVEV (reference sequence). CDR3 length: 16 amino acids. V gave up 5 bases and J gave up 6 bases; unmatched junction bases: 12. The CDR3 reads CASSNRLAAREDTQYF. The CDR3 DNA sequence: TGTGCCAGCAGTAATCGACTAGCGGCTAGAGAGGATACGCAGTATTTT.

V and J are TRBV11-3 and TRBJ2-2; no clear D. The CDR3 consists of 15 residues. CDR1 and CDR2 from the germline V gene are SGHNT and YENEEA. Trimming pared 1 base from V and 4 bases from J, leaving 10 bases between. CDR3 protein: CASSLGWPSTGELFF. The CDR3, as DNA: TGTGCCAGCAGCTTAGGTTGGCCTAGCACCGGGGAGCTGTTTTTT. The full variable domain, its missing parts supplied by reference TRBV11-3 and TRBJ2-2, is EAGVVQSPRYKIIEKKQPVAFWCNPISGHNTLYWYLQNLGQGPELLIRYENEEAVDDSQLPKDRFSAERLKGVDSTLKIQPAELGDSAVYLCASSLGWPSTGELFFGEGSRLTVL.

The CDR3 is CASSQGINYGYTF. As DNA, the CDR3 is TGTGCCAGCAGTCAGGGCATTAACTATGGCTACACCTTC. The rearrangement uses TRBV6-5 and TRBJ1-2; D might be TRBD1 (5 bases). The CDR3 spans 13 residues. V lost 5 bases and J 1 base, leaving 8 bases between the germline ends. Germline V gene sequence: CDR1 MNHEY, CDR2 SVGAGI.

V gene TRBV6-1 combines with J gene TRBJ1-1, with 8 positions matching TRBD1. Germline-derived CDR1 and CDR2 are MNHNS and SASEGT. V lost 0 bases and J lost 4; bases outside the gene matches: 7. This CDR3 is built from 16 residues. DNA of the CDR3: TGTGCCAGCAGTGAAGCGGCAGGGGGCGCGGCCACTGAAGCTTTCTTT. Translated: CASSEAAGGAATEAFF.

This CDR3 is CASSPDGSNQPQHF. CDR3 DNA: TGTGCCAGCAGCCCGGACGGAAGCAATCAGCCCCAGCATTTT. This chain connects TRBV6-5 to TRBJ1-5; no clear D. Trimming took 6 bases from V and 1 from J, leaving 10 bases between them. The CDR3 runs 14 residues. The germline CDR1 and CDR2 sequences are MNHEY and SVGAGI.

This chain links TRBV6-5 with TRBJ2-6; D possibly matches TRBD1 or TRBD2 (5 bases each). The germline V gene has CDR1 MNHEY and CDR2 SVGAGI. V was pared by 10 bases and J by 0 bases, with 10 bases between. The CDR3 has 14 residues. The CDR3 loop reads CATGAGSGANVLTF. For the CDR3, the DNA is TGTGCCACCGGGGCGGGCTCTGGGGCCAACGTCCTGACTTTC.

V and J are TRBV10-2 and TRBJ1-5; D may be TRBD1 (5 bases). CDR1 and CDR2 from the germline V gene are WSHSY and SAAADI. The ends were cut back, 8 bases at V and 3 bases at J, with 11 bases in the middle. The CDR3 is 13 amino acids. Here the CDR3 reads CASRGTDNQPQHF. In nucleotides, the CDR3 is TGCGCCAGCCGCGGGACCGACAATCAGCCCCAGCATTTT.

The CDR3, as DNA: TGTGCCAGCAGCTTGTGGAGGCAGGTGGAGAACACTGAAGCTTTCTTT. The encoded protein is CASSLWRQVENTEAFF. The rearrangement uses TRBV7-8 and TRBJ1-1; D not certain. CDR3 size: 16 residues. The V and J ends lost 3 bases and 1 base respectively, with 15 bases between them. CDR1 and CDR2 (germline): SGHVS, FQNEAQ. The whole variable domain, remainder taken from reference TRBV7-8 and TRBJ1-1, is GAGVSQSPRYKVAKRGQDVALRCDPISGHVSLFWYQQALGQGPEFLTYFQNEAQLDKSGLPSDRFFAERPEGSVSTLKIQRTQQEDSAVYLCASSLWRQVENTEAFFGQGTRLTVV.

In its sample, this clone was seen once. The J gene is TRBJ1-5, the V gene TRBV7-2; D is ambiguous. Per germline, CDR1 SGHTA and CDR2 FQGNSA. Trimming removed 5 bases at V and 1 base at J, with 12 bases between. CDR3 length: 15 amino acids. The CDR3 bases are TGTGCCAGCAGCCTCGGGAGATACAGCAATCAGCCCCAGCATTTT. Amino acid sequence: CASSLGRYSNQPQHF.

The rearrangement links TRBV10-3 to TRBJ1-2; D gene ambiguous. Trimming removed 3 bases from V and 8 bases from J, with 10 bases in between. The CDR3 length is 12 residues. Per the germline V gene, CDR1 is ENHRY and CDR2 is SYGVKD. The CDR3 sequence is CAISDLRGGYTF. In DNA, the CDR3 is TGTGCCATCAGTGACCTCCGAGGGGGCTACACCTTC.

The rearrangement joins TRBV11-2 to TRBJ2-5, with D perhaps TRBD1 (6 bases). The V gene's germline CDR1 is SGHAT and CDR2 FQNNGV. The V end lost 0 bases, the J end lost 1 base, and 12 bases lay between the germline ends. The CDR3 has 16 residues. CDR3 in amino acids: CASSLEGTKLQETQYF. CDR3 in DNA: TGTGCCAGCAGCTTAGAAGGGACAAAACTCCAAGAGACCCAGTACTTC.

The chain uses TRBV7-9 and TRBJ1-5; 11 positions match TRBD1. Trimming removed 4 bases from V and 6 bases from J; junction bases left unmatched: 5. The CDR3 runs 15 residues. Germline-derived CDR1 and CDR2 are SEHNR and FQNEAQ (reference sequence). The CDR3 DNA reads TGTGCCAGCAGCTCTGGACAGGGGGCGATTCAGCCCCAGCATTTT. It specifies CASSSGQGAIQPQHF.

In its sample, this clone was seen a few times. This chain links TRBV4-1 with TRBJ2-7; the match to TRBD2 covers 12 bases. Germline CDR1 reads MGHRA; CDR2 reads YSYEKL. The V segment lost 3 bases and the J segment 2 bases; nucleotides outside the gene matches: 5. This CDR3 is 16 amino acids long. The CDR3 nucleotides read TGCGCCAGCAGCCACCCTTGGACTAGCGGGACCTACGAGCAGTACTTC. This sequence encodes CASSHPWTSGTYEQYF.

V gene TRBV14 combines with J gene TRBJ2-1; 8 positions agree with TRBD2. Germline V gene lookup returns CDR1 SGHDN and CDR2 FVKESK. The V and J ends lost 5 bases and 4 bases, in that order; junction bases with no gene match: 4. This CDR3 comprises 14 residues. The CDR3 region has the DNA TGTGCCAGCAGCACTAGCGGCCGTTACAATGAGCAGTTCTTC. It is translated as CASSTSGRYNEQFF.

The J gene is TRBJ1-4, the V gene TRBV5-5; D is undetermined. V lost 10 bases and J 6 bases, leaving 16 bases between the germline ends. CDR3 length: 13 amino acids. Germline-derived CDR1 and CDR2 are SGHKS and YYEKEE (reference sequence). CDR3 DNA: TGTGCCTCTGAAGAGAGGAGGGATGAAAAACTGTTTTTT. It yields the protein CASEERRDEKLFF.

This sequence joins TRBV7-2 and TRBJ2-5, with 10 bases that match TRBD2. Germline CDR1 is SGHTA and CDR2 is FQGNSA. CDR3 length: 14 amino acids. V lost 5 bases, J lost 3 bases, and 3 bases stayed unmatched. CDR3 bases: TGTGCCAGCAGCCGCGGACTAGCGGAAGAGACCCAGTACTTC. This translates into CASSRGLAEETQYF.

The chain is built from TRBV4-2 and TRBJ2-4; 8 positions match TRBD2. With V trimmed by 7 bases and J by 5 bases, 10 bases remained unmatched. The germline V gene has CDR1 LGHNA and CDR2 YNFKEQ. CDR3 length equals 15 residues. The DNA for the CDR3 is TGTGCCAGCACCCTAGGGGCGGGGGGTCAAAACATTCAGTACTTC. Translating it yields CASTLGAGGQNIQYF.

This clone was counted a single time. V usage is TRBV27 and J usage is TRBJ1-1; 7 bases agree with TRBD1. This CDR3 has 14 amino acids. V was pared by 8 bases and J by 1 base, with 7 bases of the junction left unmatched. The germline CDR1 and CDR2 sequences are MNHEY and SMNVEV (reference sequence). The CDR3 DNA follows: TGTGCCAGCTTCCCCTGGACAGGGAACACTGAAGCTTTCTTT. Encoded protein: CASFPWTGNTEAFF.

CDR3: CASSLSRWGYEQYF. The CDR3 DNA reads as TGTGCCAGCAGTTTATCCCGGTGGGGCTACGAGCAGTACTTC. The chain uses TRBV27 and TRBJ2-7; no reliable D call. Germline V gene sequence: CDR1 MNHEY, CDR2 SMNVEV (reference sequence). Deletions cut 0 bases from V and 3 bases from J, with 9 bases between. The CDR3 contains 14 residues.

The chain joins TRBV28 to TRBJ2-1, with TRBD2 matching over 8 bases. The germline CDR1 and CDR2 sequences are MDHEN and SYDVKM. This CDR3 is 14 amino acids long. J gave up 12 bases and V 11 bases, and 18 bases lay outside the gene matches. CDR3: CALGMSSGPVGQFF. The CDR3 region has the DNA TGTGCCCTTGGTATGTCTAGCGGGCCTGTAGGGCAGTTCTTC.

The chain combines TRBV9 with TRBJ2-3; TRBD2 agrees at 8 bases. Germline values: CDR1 SGDLS, CDR2 YYNGEE. The V gene end was trimmed by 1 base and the J gene end by 3 bases; junction bases not matched to a gene: 10. This CDR3 region has 17 residues. The DNA for the CDR3 is TGTGCCAGCAGCGTACGTGGGGGTAGCGGGAAAACAGATACGCAGTATTTT. Residues: CASSVRGGSGKTDTQYF.

This chain connects TRBV19 to TRBJ1-6, with 8 bases matching TRBD1. CDR1 is LNHDA, CDR2 SQIVND, per germline (reference sequence). Losses at the gene ends were 4 bases for V and 7 bases for J; bases not matched to a gene: 3. This CDR3 region has 14 residues. In DNA form, the CDR3 reads TGTGCCAGTAGTACATGGGACAGGAATTCACCCCTCCACTTT. It codes for CASSTWDRNSPLHF.

The chain is built from TRBV27 and TRBJ2-1; 8 nucleotides line up with TRBD1. Germline V gives CDR1 MNHEY, CDR2 SMNVEV (reference sequence). The CDR3 has 17 residues. J was trimmed by 1 base and V by 2 bases; bases with no gene match: 7. CDR3 in amino acids: CASSLLTGQGSYNEQFF. The CDR3 DNA follows: TGTGCCAGCAGTTTACTTACCGGACAGGGATCCTACAATGAGCAGTTCTTC.